The 11 T cell receptor beta chains presented below share a single source sample, sequenced in a study of identical twins. TCRdb redid the calling of the 5' RACE reads with MiXCR, one entry per CDR3 protein. The sample carries around 480,000 distinct CDR3 sequences, about 14% recorded once. This same sample was also part of a study on yellow fever vaccine responses in identical twins.

Sequenced: CD4+ T cells sorted from blood. The origin of the receptors is a woman aged 18-29 years in good health.

This clonotype was seen repeatedly, ten times or more. The J gene is TRBJ2-5, the V gene TRBV29-1; D unclear. There are 14 residues in the CDR3. Germline CDR1 SQVTM, CDR2 ANQGSEA. V was clipped by 0 bases and J by 5 bases, with 13 bases between them. The CDR3 reads CSVEEAIAGETQYF. CDR3 in DNA: TGCAGCGTTGAAGAAGCCATAGCCGGCGAGACCCAGTACTTC.

This clonotype was seen a few times. This rearrangement joins TRBV29-1 to TRBJ2-3; TRBD2 aligns across 7 bases. The germline CDR1 and CDR2 sequences are SQVTM and ANQGSEA. This CDR3 region has 14 residues. Unmatched junction bases numbered 7, after V lost 7 bases and J lost 0 bases. The DNA for the CDR3 is TGCAGCGGACGAGCGGGGTCTAGCACAGATACGCAGTATTTT. It translates to CSGRAGSSTDTQYF.

This clonotype was detected a few times. One junction end disagrees with the germline gene, perhaps due to a read error. J is TRBJ2-1 and V is TRBV14; D remains unclear. The length of the CDR3 is 11 residues. Germline CDR1 reads SGHDN; CDR2 reads FVKESK. CDR3 sequence (DNA): TGTGCCAGCAGCCGCGAGACAACCCTGGAGTTC. As protein: CASSRETTLEF.

The chain has TRBV12-3 or TRBV12-4 and TRBJ2-3; D not certain. CDR3 length: 14 residues. Trimming removed 6 bases from V and 4 bases from J, with 14 bases in between. The CDR3 DNA is TGTGCCAGCAGCCCTCGGCTGTTGGCAGATACGCAGTATTTT. It yields the protein CASSPRLLADTQYF.

This chain connects TRBV28 to TRBJ2-1; 7 bases line up with TRBD2. The length of the CDR3 is 18 residues. Germline CDR1 MDHEN, CDR2 SYDVKM. Trimming removed 4 bases from V and 0 bases from J; junction bases left unmatched: 12. This CDR3 reads CASSSRSFAGDSYNEQFF. CDR3 bases: TGTGCCAGCAGTTCACGGTCCTTTGCGGGGGACTCCTACAATGAGCAGTTCTTC.

The CDR3 region is CASSYSGTGSSYEQYF. DNA for the CDR3: TGTGCCAGCAGTTACTCTGGGACCGGGAGCTCCTACGAGCAGTACTTC. The chain links TRBV6-5 to TRBJ2-7, with TRBD2 as a possible D gene (6 bases). V gave up 0 bases and J gave up 0 bases, with 12 bases separating them. Looked up from germline, CDR1 is MNHEY and CDR2 is SVGAGI. The CDR3 contains 16 residues.

This clonotype occurred a few times. This chain connects TRBV20-1 to TRBJ2-1; TRBD2 matches at 10 bases. Germline trimming cut 3 bases from V and 5 bases from J; bases unmatched to any gene: 4. CDR1 and CDR2 (germline): DFQATT, SNEGSKA (reference sequence). The CDR3 spans 14 residues. CDR3 loop: CSARRAGGHNEQFF. The CDR3 DNA reads TGCAGTGCTAGGAGAGCGGGGGGGCACAATGAGCAGTTCTTC.

Ten or more counts support this clonotype. V and J are TRBV7-9 and TRBJ2-1, with D perhaps assigned TRBD1 or TRBD2 (5 bases each). Germline V gives CDR1 SEHNR, CDR2 FQNEAQ (reference sequence). V shed 3 bases and J shed 7 bases, with 13 bases lying between them. The CDR3 has 14 amino acids. The CDR3, as DNA: TGTGCCAGCAGCTTCGAGGGGAAGAGGAATGAGCAGTTCTTC. As protein: CASSFEGKRNEQFF.

This clonotype occurred a few times. This chain uses TRBV28 with TRBJ1-2; no clear D. With 8 bases removed from V and 4 bases from J, the gap between germline ends came to 8 bases. This CDR3 has 11 amino acids. In germline, CDR1 is MDHEN, CDR2 SYDVKM. The CDR3 sequence is CASGQIYGYTF. CDR3 DNA: TGTGCCAGCGGGCAGATCTATGGCTACACCTTC.

In its sample, this clonotype was seen a few times. A much larger clone lies a single base off, so this may be a read error. Written as DNA, the CDR3 is TGTGCCAGCAGCTGGGAGAGGGAGACCCAGTACTTC. It yields the protein CASSWERETQYF. The gene calls are TRBV7-8 and TRBJ2-5, with D maybe TRBD2 (5 bases). CDR3 length: 12 residues. CDR1 and CDR2 (germline): SGHVS, FQNEAQ. V lost 4 bases, J lost 5 bases, and 8 bases lay in between.

This clonotype was seen at least ten times. V is TRBV3-1 and J is TRBJ2-1, with 13 bases aligning to TRBD2. CDR3 length: 17 amino acids. Trimming took 3 bases from V and 6 from J; bases not matched to a gene: 8. Germline values: CDR1 LGHDT, CDR2 YNNKEL (reference sequence). In DNA form, the CDR3 reads TGTGCCAGCAGCCATCCCCGGCGGACTAGCGGGAGCAATGAGCAGTTCTTC. Encoded protein: CASSHPRRTSGSNEQFF.